Below are 3 T cell receptor beta chains sequenced from a single sample in a study of shared clonotypes between healthy human individuals. The table came from immunoSEQ multiplex PCR; TCRdb's copy has only in-frame clones and leaves some out. There are some 470,000 clones in the sample; 60% to 85% occur only once, and over 10% lies in the top ten. The sequenced sample consisted of PBMCs. Receptor source: a middle-aged woman in good health. Some clones in this sample may be carry-over from other donors' samples.

In its sample, this clone was seen a few times. The rearrangement links TRBV30 to TRBJ1-1, with D perhaps matching TRBD1 (5 bases). Germline lookup yields CDR1 GTSNPN and CDR2 SVGIG (reference sequence). The CDR3 sequence is 13 residues long. In DNA form, the CDR3 reads TGTGCAAATCAGGGCAGGAGGAACACTGAAGCTTTCTTT. Residues: CANQGRRNTEAFF.

V is TRBV12-5 and J is TRBJ2-3, with 11 bases aligning to TRBD1. CDR3 length equals 14 residues. The germline CDR1 and CDR2 sequences are LGHNT and FRNRAP. V lost 6 bases to trimming and J lost 4 bases; unmatched junction nucleotides: 3. This chain's CDR3 is CASGRTGGPDTQYF. Here the CDR3 DNA reads TGTGCTAGTGGCCGGACAGGGGGCCCAGATACGCAGTATTTT.

The chain combines TRBV30 with TRBJ2-7, with TRBD1 identical over 8 bases. Trimming took 0 bases from V and 7 from J; bases not matched to a gene: 8. The CDR3 spans 14 residues. Germline lookup yields CDR1 GTSNPN and CDR2 SVGIG (reference sequence). The DNA for the CDR3 is TGTGCCTGGAGTGTAACGCAGGGGGCGGGGGAGCAGTACTTC. It specifies CAWSVTQGAGEQYF.